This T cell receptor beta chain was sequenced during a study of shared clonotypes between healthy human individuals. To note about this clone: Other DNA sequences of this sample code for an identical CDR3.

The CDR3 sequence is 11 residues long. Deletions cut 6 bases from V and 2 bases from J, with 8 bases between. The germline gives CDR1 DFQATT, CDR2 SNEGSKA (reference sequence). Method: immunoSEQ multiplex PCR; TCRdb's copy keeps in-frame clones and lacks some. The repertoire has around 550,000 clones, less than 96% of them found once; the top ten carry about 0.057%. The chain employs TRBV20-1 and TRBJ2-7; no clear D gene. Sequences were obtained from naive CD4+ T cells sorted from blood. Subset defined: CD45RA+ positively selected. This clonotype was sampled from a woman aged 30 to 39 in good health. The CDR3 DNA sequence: TGCAGTGCCTCAAATACCTACGAGCAGTACTTC. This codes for CSASNTYEQYF.